This T cell receptor beta chain emerged from a study of EBV T-cell therapy then PD-1 blockade in nasopharyngeal carcinoma. As for treatment: AdE1-LMPpoly-expanded autologous EBV-specific T-cell therapy followed by anti-PD-1 nivolumab. With regard to this clone: Antigen: not known.

The length of the CDR3 is 16 residues. From germline, CDR1 is MGHRA and CDR2 YSYEKL. Trimming stripped 0 bases from V and 2 bases from J, with 8 bases between. The table came from immunoSEQ multiplex PCR; TCRdb's copy has only in-frame clones and leaves some out. The sample yields around 23,000 clones, approximately 84% seen once. The chain joins TRBV4-1 to TRBJ2-6; D is ambiguous. This TCR was recovered from a man aged 40-49 years with nasopharyngeal carcinoma. This material consisted of CD8+ T cells from blood, taken at day 61 from a patient whose treatment included autologous EBV-specific T cells and nivolumab. The CDR3 sequence is CASSQDSTAGANVLTF. In DNA, the CDR3 is TGCGCCAGCAGCCAAGATAGCACAGCTGGGGCCAACGTCCTGACTTTC.